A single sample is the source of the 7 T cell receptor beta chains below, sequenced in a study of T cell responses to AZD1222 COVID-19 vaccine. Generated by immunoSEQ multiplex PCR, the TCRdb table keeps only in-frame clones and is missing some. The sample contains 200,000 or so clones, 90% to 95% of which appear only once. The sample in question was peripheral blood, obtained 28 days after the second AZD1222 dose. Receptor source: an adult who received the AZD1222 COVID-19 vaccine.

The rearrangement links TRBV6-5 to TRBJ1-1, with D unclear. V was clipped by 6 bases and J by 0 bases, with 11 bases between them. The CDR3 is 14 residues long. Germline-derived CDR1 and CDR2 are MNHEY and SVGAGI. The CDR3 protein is CASSRTEMNTEAFF. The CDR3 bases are TGTGCCAGCAGCCGTACAGAAATGAACACTGAAGCTTTCTTT.

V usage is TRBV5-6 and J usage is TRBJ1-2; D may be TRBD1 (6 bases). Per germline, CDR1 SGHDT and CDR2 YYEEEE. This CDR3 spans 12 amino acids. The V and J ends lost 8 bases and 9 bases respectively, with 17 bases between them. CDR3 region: CASLYQDRSYTF. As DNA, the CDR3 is TGTGCCAGTCTCTATCAGGACAGAAGCTACACCTTC.

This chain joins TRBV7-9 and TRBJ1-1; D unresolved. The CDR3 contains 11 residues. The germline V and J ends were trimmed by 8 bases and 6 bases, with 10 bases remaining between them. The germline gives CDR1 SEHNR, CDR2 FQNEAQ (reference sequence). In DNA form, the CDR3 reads TGTGCCAGCGTAGGGTCAGCTGAAGCTTTCTTT. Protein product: CASVGSAEAFF.

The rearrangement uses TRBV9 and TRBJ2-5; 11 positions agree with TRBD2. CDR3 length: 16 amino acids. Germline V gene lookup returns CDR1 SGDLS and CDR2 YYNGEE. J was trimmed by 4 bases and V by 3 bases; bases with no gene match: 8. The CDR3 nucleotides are TGTGCCAGCAGCGCTAGCGGGGGGCCAGAGGGAGAGACCCAGTACTTC. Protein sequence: CASSASGGPEGETQYF.

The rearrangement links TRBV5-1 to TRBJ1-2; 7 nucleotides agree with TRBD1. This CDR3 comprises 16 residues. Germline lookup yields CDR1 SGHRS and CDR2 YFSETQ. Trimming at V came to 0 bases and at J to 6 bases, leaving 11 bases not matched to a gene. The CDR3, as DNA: TGCGCCAGCAGCTTGGACAGGGGCATCGGGAGAAATGGCTACACCTTC. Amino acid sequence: CASSLDRGIGRNGYTF.

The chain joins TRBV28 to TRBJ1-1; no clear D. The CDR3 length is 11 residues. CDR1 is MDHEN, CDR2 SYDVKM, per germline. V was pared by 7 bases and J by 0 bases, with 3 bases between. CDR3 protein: CASIMNTEAFF. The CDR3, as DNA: TGTGCCAGCATAATGAACACTGAAGCTTTCTTT.

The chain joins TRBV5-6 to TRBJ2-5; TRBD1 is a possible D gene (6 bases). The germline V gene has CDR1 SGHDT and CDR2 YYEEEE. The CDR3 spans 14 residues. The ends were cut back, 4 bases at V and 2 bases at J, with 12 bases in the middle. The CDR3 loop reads CASSLDRRQETQYF. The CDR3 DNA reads TGTGCCAGCAGCCTAGACAGGAGACAAGAGACCCAGTACTTC.